This entry features one TCR beta chain sequence. The target antigen is unknown. Genomic DNA was employed as the template in profiling TCR beta VDJ and CDR3. TCRdb reprocessed the reads with MiXCR, giving one entry per CDR3 protein. In the table there are about 250,000 distinct CDR3 sequences, more than 40% of which are singletons. The data originate from a study of CD8+CD57+ T cells in acquired aplastic anemia. Study information: DNA per sorted CD4+ or CD8+ sample ranged roughly 0.19 to 30 ug, averaging roughly 3.2 ug. Regarding the study as a whole: Patients and healthy controls showed no significant CD8+ Simpson's diversity difference. The same twenty-nine CD8+ CDR3 sequences occurred in patients and in controls.

For sequencing, patients were chosen who had shown expansion of CD8+CD57+ cells by flow cytometry. Every patient presented with severe acquired aplastic anemia. Specimen: sorted CD4+, CD8+, or CD8+CD57+ T cells (not recorded which) from PBMCs. This clonotype was sampled from a human donor with aplastic anemia.

The CDR3 DNA reads as TGTGCCAGTAGTATGACGTTGGCTGCAAGATGGCCCCAGCATTTT. Its translation is CASSMTLAARWPQHF. The chain has TRBV19 and TRBJ1-5; D unresolved. Trimming removed 3 bases from V and 9 bases from J, with 18 bases in between. CDR3 length equals 15 residues. Germline assignment: CDR1 LNHDA and CDR2 SQIVND (reference sequence). The variable domain in full, completed from reference TRBV19 and TRBJ1-5, reads DGGITQSPKYLFRKEGQNVTLSCEQNLNHDAMYWYRQDPGQGLRLIYYSQIVNDFQKGDIAEGYSVSREKKESFPLTVTSAQKNPTAFYLCASSMTLAARWPQHFGDGTRLSIL.